Sequencing of this T cell receptor (beta chain) was carried out in a study of T cell clonality in common variable immunodeficiency. Germline V CDR1 and CDR2: LNHDA, SQIVND (reference sequence). The CDR3 extends over 18 amino acids. Profiled with immunoSEQ multiplex PCR; TCRdb holds only in-frame clones, not every one. The specimen has 25,000 to 35,000 clones, none found just once. Regarding this clone: Its antigen is currently unknown. The junction departs from the called germline gene at one end, perhaps through a read error. The read terminates 3 residues before the CDR3 end, so the remaining end is supplied by the germline J gene.

Study outcomes and limitations: CVID subjects had higher TCRbeta clonality than healthy controls, most marked in about a third.

Input material: peripheral blood mononuclear cells. This sequence originates from a person between 18 and 75 years old in good health. The chain is built from TRBV19 and TRBJ2-2, with a tentative D call TRBD2 (6 bases). CDR3 loop: CASSISPGLALNTGKLFF. The DNA read from the CDR3 is TGTGCCAGTAGTATCTCCCCTGGGCTAGCGCTTAACACCGGGAAG. The whole variable domain, remainder taken from reference TRBV19 and TRBJ2-2, is DGGITQSPKYLFRKEGQNVTLSCEQNLNHDAMYWYRQDPGQGLRLIYYSQIVNDFQKGDIAEGYSVSREKKESFPLTVTSAQKNPTAFYLCASSISPGLALNTGKLFFGEGSRLTVL.